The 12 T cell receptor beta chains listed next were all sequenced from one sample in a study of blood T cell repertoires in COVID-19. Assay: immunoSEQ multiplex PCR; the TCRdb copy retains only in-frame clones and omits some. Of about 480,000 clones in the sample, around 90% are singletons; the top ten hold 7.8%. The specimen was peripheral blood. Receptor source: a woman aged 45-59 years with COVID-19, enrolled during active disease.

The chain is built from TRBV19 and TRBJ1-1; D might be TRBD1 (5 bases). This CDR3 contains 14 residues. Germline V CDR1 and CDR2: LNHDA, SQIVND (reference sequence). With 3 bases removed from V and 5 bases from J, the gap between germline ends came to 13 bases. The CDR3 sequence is CASSMTLGVTEAFF. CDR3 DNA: TGTGCCAGTAGTATGACCCTAGGGGTAACTGAAGCTTTCTTT.

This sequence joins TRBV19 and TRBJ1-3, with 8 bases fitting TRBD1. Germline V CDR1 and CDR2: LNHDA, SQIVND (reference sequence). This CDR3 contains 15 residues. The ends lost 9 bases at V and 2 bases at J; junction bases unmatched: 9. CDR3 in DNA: TGTGCCAGCCTGCGGGACAGGACACCTGGAAACACCATATATTTT. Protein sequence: CASLRDRTPGNTIYF.

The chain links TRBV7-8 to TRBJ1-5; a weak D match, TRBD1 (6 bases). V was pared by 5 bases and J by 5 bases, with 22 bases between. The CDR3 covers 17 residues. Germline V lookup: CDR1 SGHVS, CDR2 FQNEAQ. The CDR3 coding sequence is TGTGCCAGCAGCCGAGTTCGAGGGGGAATGACTGATCAGCCCCAGCATTTT. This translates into CASSRVRGGMTDQPQHF.

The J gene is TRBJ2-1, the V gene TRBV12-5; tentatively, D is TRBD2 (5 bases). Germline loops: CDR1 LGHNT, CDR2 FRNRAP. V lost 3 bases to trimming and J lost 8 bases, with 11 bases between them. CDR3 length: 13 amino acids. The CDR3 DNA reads TGTGCTAGTGGTTTAGGTCGGCGGGATGAGCAGTTCTTC. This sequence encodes CASGLGRRDEQFF.

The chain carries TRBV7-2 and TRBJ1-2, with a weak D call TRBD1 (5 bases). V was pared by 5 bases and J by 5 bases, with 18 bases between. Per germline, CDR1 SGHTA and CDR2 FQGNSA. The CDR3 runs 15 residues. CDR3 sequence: CASSLSGQGGYGYTF. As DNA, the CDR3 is TGTGCCAGCAGCCTATCGGGCCAGGGAGGTTATGGCTACACCTTC.

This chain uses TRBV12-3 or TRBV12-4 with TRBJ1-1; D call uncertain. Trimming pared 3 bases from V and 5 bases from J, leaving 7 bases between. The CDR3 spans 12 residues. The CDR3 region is CASSFGPTEAFF. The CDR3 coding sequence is TGTGCCAGCAGTTTTGGCCCGACTGAAGCTTTCTTT.

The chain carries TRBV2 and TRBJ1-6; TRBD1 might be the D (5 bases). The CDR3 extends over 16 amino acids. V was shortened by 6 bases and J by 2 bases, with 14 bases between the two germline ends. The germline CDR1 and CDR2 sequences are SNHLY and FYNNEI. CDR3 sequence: CASSRIKGTYNSPLHF. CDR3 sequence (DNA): TGTGCCAGCAGCCGAATAAAGGGGACCTATAATTCACCCCTCCACTTT.

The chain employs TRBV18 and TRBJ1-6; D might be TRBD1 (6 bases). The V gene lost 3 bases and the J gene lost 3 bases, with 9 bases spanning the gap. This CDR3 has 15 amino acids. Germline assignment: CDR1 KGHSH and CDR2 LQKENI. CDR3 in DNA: TGTGCCAGCTCACCGGCAGGGGACTATAATTCACCCCTCCACTTT. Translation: CASSPAGDYNSPLHF.

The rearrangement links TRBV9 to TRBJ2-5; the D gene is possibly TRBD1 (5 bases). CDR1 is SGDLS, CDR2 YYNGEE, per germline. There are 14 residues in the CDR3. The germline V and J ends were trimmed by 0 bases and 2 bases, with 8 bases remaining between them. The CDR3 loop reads CASSVGGAQETQYF. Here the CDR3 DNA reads TGTGCCAGCAGCGTAGGTGGGGCACAAGAGACCCAGTACTTC.

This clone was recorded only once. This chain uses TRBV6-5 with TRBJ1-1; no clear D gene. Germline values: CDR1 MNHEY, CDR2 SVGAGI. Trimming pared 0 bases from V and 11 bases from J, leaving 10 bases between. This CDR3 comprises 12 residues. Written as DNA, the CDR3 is TGTGCCAGCAGTTACTCGCGGGGTACGGCTTTCTTT. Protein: CASSYSRGTAFF.

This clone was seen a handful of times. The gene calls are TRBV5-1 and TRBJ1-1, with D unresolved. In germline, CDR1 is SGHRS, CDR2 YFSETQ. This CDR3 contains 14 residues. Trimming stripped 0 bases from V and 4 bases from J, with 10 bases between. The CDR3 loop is CASSLESPGTEAFF. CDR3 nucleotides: TGCGCCAGCAGCTTGGAGTCCCCGGGCACTGAAGCTTTCTTT.

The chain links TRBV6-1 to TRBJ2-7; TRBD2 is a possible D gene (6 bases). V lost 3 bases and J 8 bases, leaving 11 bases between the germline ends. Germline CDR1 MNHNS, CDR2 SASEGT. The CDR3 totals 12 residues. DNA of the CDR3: TGTGCCAGCAGTGAGGGGGGAATAAAGCAGTACTTC. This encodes CASSEGGIKQYF.